A selection of T cell receptor beta chains follows, all from one sample in a study of T cell clones after liver transplantation. Sequencing was performed with immunoSEQ multiplex PCR; in TCRdb, only in-frame clones are kept and a portion is missing. Here the sample spans around 100,000 clones, roughly four fifths being singletons. The material sequenced was CD4+ T cells from blood, taken around 50 months after liver transplant. The receptors derive from a human patient who received a liver transplant. T cells may partly derive from the graft donor. The CDR3 runs from the conserved cysteine through the conserved F or W. The D gene is left open where the match is weak. Clone size is stated in some rows and not others, as once, few, many or a class when expanded.

J gene	D gene	V gene	clone size	CDR3 protein	CDR3 DNA
TRBJ2-3	TRBD2	TRBV2	-	CASVGLASTDTQYF	TGTGCCAGCGTGGGACTAGCGAGCACAGATACGCAGTATTTT
TRBJ2-2	-	TRBV15	-	CATSRGAGTDTGELFF	TGTGCCACCAGCAGAGGGGCAGGGACTGACACCGGGGAGCTGTTTTTT
TRBJ2-3	TRBD1	TRBV5-1	once	CASSRDRGLDTQYF	TGCGCCAGCAGCCGGGACAGGGGGCTAGATACGCAGTATTTT
TRBJ1-1	-	TRBV28	-	CASSFNTEAFF	TGTGCCAGCAGTTTTAACACTGAAGCTTTCTTT
TRBJ1-5	-	TRBV6-1	-	CASTPGSRAQPQHF	TGTGCCAGCACCCCCGGGTCCCGAGCCCAGCCCCAGCATTTT
TRBJ1-1	TRBD1	TRBV6-6	-	CASSPQGDAEAFF	TGTGCCAGCAGTCCACAGGGGGACGCTGAAGCTTTCTTT
TRBJ1-2	-	TRBV28	-	CASSPGGAGSYGYTF	TGTGCCAGCAGTCCTGGTGGGGCCGGGTCCTATGGCTACACCTTC
TRBJ1-2	-	TRBV10-3	-	CAISGGSGYGYTF	TGTGCCATCAGTGGAGGCTCGGGGTATGGCTACACCTTC
TRBJ2-4	TRBD2	TRBV2	-	CASSEGLLAGGSNIQYF	TGTGCCAGCAGTGAAGGACTACTAGCGGGAGGGTCAAACATTCAGTACTTC
TRBJ2-1	-	TRBV7-3	-	CASSLRASNEQFF	TGTGCCAGCAGCTTAAGGGCTTCCAATGAGCAGTTCTTC
TRBJ2-7	-	TRBV10-3	-	CAISEQGGLVGEQYF	TGTGCCATCAGTGAGCAAGGAGGCTTAGTTGGCGAGCAGTACTTC
TRBJ2-1	-	TRBV19	-	CASSRRVNEQFF	TGTGCCAGTAGTAGGAGGGTCAATGAGCAGTTCTTC
TRBJ1-2	-	TRBV28	-	CASSLGGVGGSYGYTF	TGTGCCAGCAGTTTAGGAGGCGTCGGGGGCTCGTATGGCTACACCTTC
TRBJ1-1	-	TRBV20-1	-	CSASKKTEAFF	TGCAGTGCTAGCAAGAAAACTGAAGCTTTCTTT
TRBJ1-1	-	TRBV6-4	-	CASSVDRLNTEAFF	TGTGCCAGCAGTGTGGACAGACTGAACACTGAAGCTTTCTTT
TRBJ2-2	-	TRBV10-3	few	CAISVQVLTGELFF	TGTGCCATCAGTGTCCAGGTTCTCACCGGGGAGCTGTTTTTT
TRBJ1-3	TRBD1	TRBV7-8	few	CASSLNGQAFSGNTIYF	TGTGCCAGCAGCTTAAATGGACAGGCATTCTCTGGAAACACCATATATTTT
TRBJ2-7	-	TRBV27	-	CASTNLYEQYF	TGTGCCAGCACCAACCTCTACGAGCAGTACTTC
TRBJ2-5	TRBD1	TRBV7-2	-	CASRETGLLGAQYF	TGTGCCAGCAGGGAGACAGGGCTACTGGGTGCCCAGTACTTC
TRBJ1-2	-	TRBV20-1	few	CSAWLNGYTF	TGCAGTGCTTGGCTGAATGGCTACACCTTC
TRBJ1-1	-	TRBV19	-	CASSVTGGRPTEAFF	TGTGCCAGTAGTGTCACCGGGGGACGACCCACTGAAGCTTTCTTT
TRBJ1-1	-	TRBV6-5	-	CASSYSVGQQNTEAFF	TGTGCCAGCAGTTACTCGGTAGGACAGCAGAACACTGAAGCTTTCTTT
TRBJ2-2	TRBD2	TRBV9	-	CASSAFPGGSGGRAGELFF	TGTGCCAGCAGCGCTTTCCCCGGCGGTAGCGGGGGGCGGGCCGGGGAGCTGTTTTTT
TRBJ1-5	-	TRBV2	-	CASRPGQNSNQPQHF	TGTGCCAGCAGACCCGGACAGAATAGCAATCAGCCCCAGCATTTT
TRBJ1-6	-	TRBV6-5	-	CASSFGGGSPSPLHF	TGTGCCAGCAGTTTCGGGGGGGGCTCGCCATCACCCCTCCACTTT
TRBJ2-3	-	TRBV11-2	-	CASSPRWADTQYF	TGTGCCAGCAGCCCAAGGTGGGCAGATACGCAGTATTTT
TRBJ1-5	-	TRBV18	-	CASSPNINDGSNQPQHF	TGTGCCAGCTCACCCAATATAAACGACGGTTCTAATCAGCCCCAGCATTTT
TRBJ2-5	-	TRBV30	-	CAWSGLGRQETQYF	TGTGCCTGGAGCGGCTTGGGACGGCAAGAGACCCAGTACTTC
TRBJ1-2	-	TRBV19	-	CASTPPWGVRGYGYTF	TGTGCCAGTACTCCCCCGTGGGGGGTTCGAGGCTATGGCTACACCTTC
TRBJ2-7	-	TRBV28	-	CASSLTVLEQYF	TGTGCCAGCAGTTTAACTGTTTTGGAGCAGTACTTC
TRBJ1-5	-	TRBV11-2	once	CASSLGTLTNQPQHF	TGTGCCAGCAGCTTAGGTACCCTTACCAATCAGCCCCAGCATTTT
TRBJ2-3	-	TRBV7-7	-	CASSKARSDTQYF	TGTGCCAGCAGCAAGGCGAGGTCAGATACGCAGTATTTT
TRBJ2-2	-	TRBV9	-	CASNRDQNTGELFF	TGTGCCAGCAACCGGGATCAGAACACCGGGGAGCTGTTTTTT
TRBJ1-2	-	TRBV12-5	-	CASGLFLATIYGYTF	TGTGCTAGTGGTTTGTTTTTAGCTACAATCTATGGCTACACCTTC
TRBJ1-1	TRBD1	TRBV27	-	CASSLLGGQITEAFF	TGTGCCAGCAGTCTACTTGGGGGACAGATCACTGAAGCTTTCTTT
TRBJ1-6	-	TRBV5-5	-	CASSLDTGPSPLHF	TGTGCCAGCAGCTTGGACACAGGCCCCTCACCCCTCCACTTT
TRBJ2-7	TRBD2	TRBV7-2	-	CASRPGLAGAEQYF	TGTGCCAGCAGACCTGGACTAGCGGGGGCCGAGCAGTACTTC